The rows below give T cell receptor beta chains drawn from one sample of a study of T cells in Graves' hyperthyroidism and ophthalmopathy. TCRdb itself ran the multiplex PCR reads through MiXCR, one entry per CDR3 protein. The table records about 620,000 distinct CDR3 sequences, roughly 15% of them present only once. The sequenced material came from blood. Receptors originate from a woman in her thirties with Graves' hyperthyroidism. The CDR3 runs from the conserved cysteine through the conserved F or W. A D gene is named only where the DNA matches it firmly. Clone size is given for some rows only: seen once, a few or many times, or a class if the clone is expanded.

j_call	d_call	clone_size	v_call	cdr3_nt	cdr3_aa
TRBJ2-6	NA	few	TRBV6-2/TRBV6-3	TGTGCCAGCAGTTCCGACGCCTCTGGGGCCAACGTCCTGACTTTC	CASSSDASGANVLTF
TRBJ2-7	TRBD1	NA	TRBV4-3	TGCGCCAGCAGCCAAGCCTGGACAGGGAGCTACGAGCAGTACTTC	CASSQAWTGSYEQYF
TRBJ2-6	NA	many	TRBV6-1	TGTGCCAGCAGACAGGGCAGCTCTGGGGCCAACGTCCTGACTTTC	CASRQGSSGANVLTF
TRBJ1-3	NA	many	TRBV2	TGTGCCAGCAAGGCCAGCTCTGGAAACACCATATATTTT	CASKASSGNTIYF
TRBJ2-2	NA	many	TRBV29-1	TGCAGCGTTGAAGCCCTGGATTCCGGGGAGCTGTTTTTT	CSVEALDSGELFF
TRBJ2-3	TRBD2	NA	TRBV6-1	TGTGCCGGTCCCAGCGGGAGGGCCGCAGATACGCAGTATTTT	CAGPSGRAADTQYF
TRBJ2-7	TRBD2	many	TRBV28	TGTGCCAGCGGCCGAGCCGGGACTAGCAGCTACGAGCAGTACTTC	CASGRAGTSSYEQYF
TRBJ2-5	TRBD1	few	TRBV5-1	TGCGCCAGCAGCCTGGACAGGGGTGAGGCCCAGTACTTC	CASSLDRGEAQYF
TRBJ2-3	NA	NA	TRBV20-1	TGCAGTGCTAGAAGGACACATACTTATACGCAGTATTTT	CSARRTHTYTQYF
TRBJ1-2	NA	NA	TRBV30	TGTGCCTGGAGTGCGCAGGGGCGAATCCCCGGTTCGTATGGCTACACCTTC	CAWSAQGRIPGSYGYTF
TRBJ1-1	NA	many	TRBV27	TGTGCCAGCAGTTTATGGAGGGATTCTACTGAAGCTTTCTTT	CASSLWRDSTEAFF
TRBJ1-3	NA	NA	TRBV18	TGTGCCAGCTCACCATTGTCGCGGGGTACTCGCCCTGGAAACACCATATATTTT	CASSPLSRGTRPGNTIYF
TRBJ2-1	TRBD2	many	TRBV6-1	TGTGCCAGCAGTGAGATGGGGACTAGCGGATACAATGAGCAGTTCTTC	CASSEMGTSGYNEQFF
TRBJ2-7	TRBD2	many	TRBV27	TGTGCCAGCAGTATCCGGACTAGCGGCCACGAGCAGTACTTC	CASSIRTSGHEQYF
TRBJ1-5	NA	many	TRBV18	TGTGCCAGCTCACCAGGGACACCGAGTCAGCCCCAGCATTTT	CASSPGTPSQPQHF
TRBJ1-1	NA	many	TRBV20-1	TGCAGTGCTAGTCTGGGATTCACTGAAGCTTTCTTT	CSASLGFTEAFF